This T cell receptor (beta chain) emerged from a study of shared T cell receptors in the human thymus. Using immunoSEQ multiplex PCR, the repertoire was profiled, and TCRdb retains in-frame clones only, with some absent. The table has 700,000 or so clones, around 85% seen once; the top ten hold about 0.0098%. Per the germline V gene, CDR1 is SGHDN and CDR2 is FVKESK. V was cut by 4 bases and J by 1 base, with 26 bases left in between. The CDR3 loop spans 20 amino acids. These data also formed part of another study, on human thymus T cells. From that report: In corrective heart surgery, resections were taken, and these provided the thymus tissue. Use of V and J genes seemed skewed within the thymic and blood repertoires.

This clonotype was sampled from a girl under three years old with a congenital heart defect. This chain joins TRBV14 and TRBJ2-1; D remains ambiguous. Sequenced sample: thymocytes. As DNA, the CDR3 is TGTGCCAGCAGCCCCCGAGTTTGGTTAAGTACCCCGAGGTCCTACAATGAGCAGTTCTTC. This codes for CASSPRVWLSTPRSYNEQFF. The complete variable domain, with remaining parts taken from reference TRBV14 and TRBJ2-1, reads EAGVTQFPSHSVIEKGQTVTLRCDPISGHDNLYWYRRVMGKEIKFLLHFVKESKQDESGMPNNRFLAERTGGTYSTLKVQPAELEDSGVYFCASSPRVWLSTPRSYNEQFFGPGTRLTVL.